This T cell receptor (beta chain) is from a study of T cell clones after liver transplantation. The study, taken as a whole, reports: Small, mixed patient groups and varying post-transplant times limit these conclusions.

On this clone: No antigen is known for it.

The V gene's germline CDR1 is SGHVS and CDR2 FNYEAQ. This CDR3 region has 15 residues. The V segment lost 6 bases and the J segment 6 bases; nucleotides outside the gene matches: 8. Sequencing used immunoSEQ multiplex PCR; TCRdb keeps in-frame clones, though not all of them. This table has under 55,000 clones, roughly nine tenths appearing once. This specimen consisted of CD8+ T cells from blood, obtained 12 months after liver transplant. This sequence was found in a human patient who received a liver transplant. The T cells may come from the graft donor. This chain joins TRBV7-6 and TRBJ2-3, with TRBD2 matching over 11 bases. The CDR3 is CASSPTSGSADTQYF. The CDR3 DNA follows: TGTGCCAGCAGTCCCACTAGCGGGAGCGCGGATACGCAGTATTTT.